The 25 T cell receptor beta chains reported below all come from one sample, sequenced in a study of CD8 T cells in ankylosing spondylitis. TCRdb re-derived calls from the 5' RACE reads in MiXCR, one entry per CDR3 protein. The table lists about 260,000 distinct CDR3 sequences, around 19% of them singletons, with around 7.8% in the top ten. The specimen was blood, either unsorted or a sorted T cell fraction (not recorded which). These receptors all come from a male donor with ankylosing spondylitis or in good health (not recorded which).

In this sample, this clonotype turned up a few times. The genes are TRBV7-9 and TRBJ2-1; maybe TRBD1 (5 bases). CDR3 size: 15 residues. V lost 5 bases and J lost 2, with 13 bases in between. Looked up from germline, CDR1 is SEHNR and CDR2 is FQNEAQ (reference sequence). The CDR3 reads CASSPGSGTYNEQFF. The CDR3 DNA is TGTGCCAGCAGCCCAGGGTCGGGTACCTACAATGAGCAGTTCTTC.

With respect to this clonotype: A single base separates this from a much larger clone, so it may be a read error. The CDR3 DNA follows: TGCAGCGTGGACGAACGTCTAGTAGGCAAAAACATTCGGTACTTC. Translation: CSVDERLVGKNIRYF. The rearrangement uses TRBV29-1 and TRBJ2-4, with D hard to call. CDR1 and CDR2 from the germline V gene are SQVTM and ANQGSEA. This CDR3 is 15 amino acids long.

This clonotype was recorded a few times. The chain combines TRBV23-1 with TRBJ2-3; possibly TRBD2 for D (5 bases). TRBV23-1 is treated as an ORF (open reading frame) with a function not yet certain. This CDR3 spans 14 amino acids. Trimming removed 5 bases from V and 3 bases from J, with 12 bases in between. CDR3 sequence reads: CASSVALGTDTQYF. CDR3 DNA: TGCGCCAGCAGTGTAGCGCTGGGGACAGATACGCAGTATTTT.

CDR3 region: CASSPWTSGGAEETQYF. The CDR3 DNA follows: TGTGCCAGCAGCCCTTGGACTAGCGGGGGGGCAGAAGAGACCCAGTACTTC. The rearrangement links TRBV7-2 to TRBJ2-5; 15 bases agree with TRBD2. The CDR3 contains 17 residues. Germline-derived CDR1 and CDR2 are SGHTA and FQGNSA. V lost 5 bases to trimming and J lost 3 bases; unmatched junction nucleotides: 7.

The chain carries TRBV5-1 and TRBJ2-5; 10 positions match TRBD2. J was trimmed by 4 bases and V by 1 base; bases with no gene match: 4. Germline V CDR1 and CDR2: SGHRS, YFSETQ. The CDR3 length is 15 residues. In nucleotides, the CDR3 is TGCGCCAGCAGCTTGTCTAGCGGGGGAAGAGAGACCCAGTACTTC. It encodes CASSLSSGGRETQYF.

The chain couples TRBV28 to TRBJ2-3; no clear D. Trimming took off 8 bases at V and 1 base at J, with 7 bases between the two ends. Germline assignment: CDR1 MDHEN and CDR2 SYDVKM. The CDR3 has 12 residues. The CDR3 DNA reads TGTGCCAGCCGGGTAGGCACAGATACGCAGTATTTT. It translates to CASRVGTDTQYF.

This clonotype was detected a few times. The gene calls are TRBV11-1 and TRBJ2-4; 11 bases fit TRBD2. This CDR3 has 18 residues. Germline CDR1 is SGHAT and CDR2 is FQDESV (reference sequence). Losses at the gene ends were 2 bases for V and 5 bases for J; bases not matched to a gene: 11. In nucleotides, the CDR3 is TGTGCCAGCAGCTTATTGACTAGCGGGATACGAAAGGAAAACATTCAGTACTTC. Translation: CASSLLTSGIRKENIQYF.

The chain employs TRBV7-2 and TRBJ1-6, with D unresolved. In germline, CDR1 is SGHTA, CDR2 FQGNSA. This CDR3 is 16 amino acids long. The V end lost 5 bases, the J end lost 0 bases, and 11 bases lay between the germline ends. The CDR3 protein is CASSQSRGSYNSPLHF. The DNA of the CDR3 is TGTGCCAGCAGCCAAAGCCGGGGCTCCTATAATTCACCCCTCCACTTT.

The chain recombines TRBV7-2 with TRBJ2-2, with D perhaps matching TRBD1 (6 bases). In germline, CDR1 is SGHTA, CDR2 FQGNSA. The length of the CDR3 is 14 residues. Trimming removed 2 bases from V and 7 bases from J, with 11 bases in between. The CDR3 is CASSLTGSGGELFF. The CDR3 nucleotides read TGTGCCAGCAGCTTAACAGGGTCAGGCGGGGAGCTGTTTTTT. Drawing the rest from reference TRBV7-2 and TRBJ2-2, the complete variable domain is GAGVSQSPSNKVTEKGKDVELRCDPISGHTALYWYRQSLGQGLEFLIYFQGNSAPDKSGLPSDRFSAERTGGSVSTLTIQRTQQEDSAVYLCASSLTGSGGELFFGEGSRLTVL.

This clonotype turned up a few times. This chain connects TRBV24-1 to TRBJ1-5; maybe TRBD1 (6 bases). CDR1 and CDR2 (germline): KGHDR, SFDVKD. The ends were cut back, 3 bases at V and 3 bases at J, with 8 bases in the middle. The CDR3 runs to 14 residues. CDR3 in amino acids: CATSDQGSNQPQHF. The CDR3 DNA reads as TGTGCCACCAGTGATCAGGGGTCCAATCAGCCCCAGCATTTT.

This chain connects TRBV12-3 or TRBV12-4 to TRBJ2-6, with a possible D match to TRBD1 (6 bases). There are 16 residues in the CDR3. The germline V and J ends were trimmed by 5 bases and 9 bases, with 20 bases remaining between them. The CDR3 protein is CASSKTGPPRNNVLTF. CDR3 coding DNA: TGTGCCAGCAGTAAAACAGGGCCCCCTCGAAACAACGTCCTGACTTTC.

This clonotype showed up many times. The V and J genes are TRBV6-6 and TRBJ1-1, with TRBD1 matching over 7 bases. The CDR3 runs 13 residues. Per germline, CDR1 MNHNY and CDR2 SVGAGI (reference sequence). Trimming removed 7 bases from V and 10 bases from J; junction bases left unmatched: 12. CDR3 region: CASILSGQPVAFF. The CDR3 DNA reads TGTGCCAGCATCTTATCGGGACAGCCCGTAGCTTTCTTT.

The chain carries TRBV7-2 and TRBJ2-1; D tentatively reads TRBD1 or TRBD2 (5 bases each). V was cut by 3 bases and J by 6 bases, with 15 bases left in between. The V gene's germline CDR1 is SGHTA and CDR2 FQGNSA. The length of the CDR3 is 15 residues. CDR3 protein: CASSFLQGPFNEQFF. CDR3 bases: TGTGCCAGCAGCTTTTTGCAGGGACCATTCAATGAGCAGTTCTTC.

This clonotype was recorded at least ten times. V gene TRBV5-4 combines with J gene TRBJ2-2; D is ambiguous. This CDR3 comprises 14 residues. With 7 bases removed from V and 3 bases from J, the gap between germline ends came to 13 bases. Germline V gives CDR1 SGHNT, CDR2 YYREEE (reference sequence). In DNA, the CDR3 is TGTGCCAGCTCGGGCCAGGCTGACACCGGGGAGCTGTTTTTT. This codes for CASSGQADTGELFF.

This clonotype was seen a handful of times. CDR3 bases: TGTGCCAGCAGTCGACAGACCTACAATGAGCAGTTCTTC. This codes for CASSRQTYNEQFF. The chain couples TRBV6-2 or TRBV6-3 to TRBJ2-1; possible D gene TRBD1, 5 bases. Germline CDR1 MNHEY, CDR2 SVGEGT. The V end was cut by 5 bases, the J end by 2 bases, with 7 bases between. The CDR3 covers 13 residues.

The CDR3, as DNA: TGCAGTGCTAGAGCTCCCCCTAGGGGCCTCGGGGACACCGGGGAGCTGTTTTTT. Amino acids: CSARAPPRGLGDTGELFF. The chain combines TRBV20-1 with TRBJ2-2, with D possibly called TRBD1 or TRBD2 (5 bases each). The length of the CDR3 is 18 residues. Germline CDR1 DFQATT, CDR2 SNEGSKA (reference sequence). V lost 1 base and J lost 3, with 21 bases in between.

The sample holds many counts of this clonotype. V gene TRBV12-3 or TRBV12-4 combines with J gene TRBJ2-1; 9 positions match TRBD1. The V gene end was trimmed by 10 bases and the J gene end by 7 bases; junction bases not matched to a gene: 11. The CDR3 runs to 14 residues. This CDR3 is CATVRTGVINEQFF. The CDR3 DNA is TGTGCCACCGTCCGGACAGGGGTTATTAATGAGCAGTTCTTC.

V and J are TRBV15 and TRBJ2-3; perhaps TRBD1 as D (6 bases). V was cut by 3 bases and J by 2 bases, with 12 bases left in between. This CDR3 has 15 amino acids. Germline V gene lookup returns CDR1 LNHNV and CDR2 YYDKDF (reference sequence). CDR3 nucleotide sequence: TGTGCCACCAGCAGCGGACAGCGACTCACAGATACGCAGTATTTT. It translates to CATSSGQRLTDTQYF.

This clonotype was counted only a few times. The chain's CDR3 is CATWTGLFNQPQHF. CDR3 sequence (DNA): TGTGCCACTTGGACAGGGCTGTTCAATCAGCCCCAGCATTTT. The chain couples TRBV24-1 to TRBJ1-5; 8 nucleotides align to TRBD1. The J segment lost 3 bases and the V segment lost 10 bases, leaving 7 bases of the junction unmatched. The CDR3 spans 14 residues. Germline CDR1 reads KGHDR; CDR2 reads SFDVKD.

The chain recombines TRBV20-1 with TRBJ1-5; no clear D gene. This CDR3 has 15 amino acids. V was clipped by 6 bases and J by 4 bases, with 19 bases between them. The germline V gene encodes CDR1 DFQATT and CDR2 SNEGSKA (reference sequence). Here the CDR3 DNA reads TGCAGTGCAAGGGTCGGTGCCGTAGGGAATCAGCCCCAGCATTTT. Its translation is CSARVGAVGNQPQHF.

This clonotype was seen only a few times. The chain uses TRBV10-2 and TRBJ2-3; tentatively, D is TRBD1 (6 bases). Germline loops: CDR1 WSHSY, CDR2 SAAADI. The CDR3 extends over 15 amino acids. In DNA, the CDR3 is TGCGCGACGAAGATAGGGGGTGGGAGCACAGATACGCAGTATTTT. Amino acids: CATKIGGGSTDTQYF.

This clonotype showed up just a few times. The chain is built from TRBV20-1 and TRBJ2-4; TRBD1 or TRBD2 may be the D gene (5 bases each). This CDR3 contains 14 residues. CDR1 and CDR2 from the germline V gene are DFQATT and SNEGSKA (reference sequence). The ends were cut back, 6 bases at V and 4 bases at J, with 16 bases in the middle. The DNA of the CDR3 is TGCAGTGCGTTAAGGCGAGAGGGGAAAAACATTCAGTACTTC. Translation: CSALRREGKNIQYF.

The CDR3 sequence: CASSLVGQGHEQYV. The CDR3 nucleotides read TGTGCCAGCAGCTTAGTGGGACAGGGACACGAGCAGTACGTC. This chain uses TRBV7-8 with TRBJ2-7; 9 bases agree with TRBD1. The J segment lost 5 bases and the V segment lost 1 base, leaving 3 bases of the junction unmatched. The CDR3 covers 14 residues. CDR1 and CDR2 from the germline V gene are SGHVS and FQNEAQ.

In nucleotides, the CDR3 is TGTGCCAGCAGTGATGGGGGTTGGCAGCCCCAGCATTTT. It encodes CASSDGGWQPQHF. The gene calls are TRBV12-3 or TRBV12-4 and TRBJ1-5; tentatively, D is TRBD1 (5 bases). The CDR3 is 13 amino acids. The V end was cut by 5 bases, the J end by 7 bases, with 12 bases between.

This clonotype was recorded many times. The genes are TRBV9 and TRBJ2-1, with D perhaps given as TRBD1 or TRBD2 (6 bases each). CDR1 and CDR2 from the germline V gene are SGDLS and YYNGEE. The V and J ends lost 4 bases and 7 bases respectively, with 24 bases between them. The CDR3 contains 17 residues. In nucleotides, the CDR3 is TGTGCCAGCAGCTCGGGGGCGTCTTCGACACCGCGTAATGAGCAGTTCTTC. It is translated as CASSSGASSTPRNEQFF.